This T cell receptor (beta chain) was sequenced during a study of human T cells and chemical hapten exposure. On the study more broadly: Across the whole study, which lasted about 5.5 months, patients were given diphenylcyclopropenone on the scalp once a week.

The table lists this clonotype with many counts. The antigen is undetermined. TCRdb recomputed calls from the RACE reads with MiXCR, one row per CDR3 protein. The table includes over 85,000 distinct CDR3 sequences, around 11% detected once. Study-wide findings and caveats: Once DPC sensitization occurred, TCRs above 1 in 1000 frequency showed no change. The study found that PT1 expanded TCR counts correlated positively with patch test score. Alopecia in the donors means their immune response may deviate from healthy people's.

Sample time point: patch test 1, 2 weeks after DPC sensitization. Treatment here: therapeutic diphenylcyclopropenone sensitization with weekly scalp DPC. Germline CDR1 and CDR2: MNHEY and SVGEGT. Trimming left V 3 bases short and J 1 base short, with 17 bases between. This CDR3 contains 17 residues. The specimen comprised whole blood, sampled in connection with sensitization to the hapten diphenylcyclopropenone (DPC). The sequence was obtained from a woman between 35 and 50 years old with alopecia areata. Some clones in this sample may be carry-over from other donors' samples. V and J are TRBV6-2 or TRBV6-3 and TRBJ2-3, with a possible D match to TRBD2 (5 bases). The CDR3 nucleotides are TGTGCCAGCAGTTATCGAATGAGGGCCGTCGGCACAGATACGCAGTATTTT. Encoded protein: CASSYRMRAVGTDTQYF.